This entry features one T cell receptor (beta chain) sequence. A much larger clone sits a single nucleotide away, making a read error possible. TCRdb ran MiXCR on the reads and lists one entry per CDR3 protein. The sample records approximately 250,000 distinct CDR3 sequences, about 28% being singletons. This sample was taken from a study of kidney transplant recipient with SARS-CoV-2 infection. The germline V gene encodes CDR1 LNHDA and CDR2 SQIVND (reference sequence). This CDR3 is built from 15 residues. The sequencing here drew on a blood sample, taken at baseline and between days 110 and 120 from a kidney transplant recipient. The receptor was derived from a young adult male patient who had COVID-19 and was a kidney transplant recipient. Some T cells may be provided by the graft donor. V is TRBV19 and J is TRBJ1-6, with 7 bases matching TRBD1. The DNA for the CDR3 is TGTGCCAGTAGTTCCACCGGGACAGAGAATTCACCCCTCCGCTTT. It yields the protein CASSSTGTENSPLRF. The full variable domain, in which reference TRBV19 and TRBJ1-6 provide the parts outside the CDR3, is DGGITQSPKYLFRKEGQNVTLSCEQNLNHDAMYWYRQDPGQGLRLIYYSQIVNDFQKGDIAEGYSVSREKKESFPLTVTSAQKNPTAFYLCASSSTGTENSPLRFGNGTRLTVT.